This T cell receptor beta chain emerged from a study of T cells in Graves' hyperthyroidism and ophthalmopathy. TCR beta CDR3 regions were amplified from RNA. Using the HTBI primer set, a first-round RT-PCR was run on the TCR CDR3. TCRdb analysed the multiplex PCR reads with MiXCR anew, one entry per CDR3 protein. The sample includes 600,000 or so distinct CDR3 sequences, 35% to 55% of them seen just once. This clonotype was recorded many times. Its antigen is undetermined. Study-wide findings and caveats: Expanded thyroid clonotypes (above 0.001) were mostly also found in blood.

The source of this sequence is a young woman with Graves' hyperthyroidism. The sequenced sample was peripheral blood or thyroid tissue (not recorded which).

The CDR3 nucleotides read TGCAGCGCAACAGGGTTTAATTCACCCCTCCACTTT. This codes for CSATGFNSPLHF. V and J are TRBV20-1 and TRBJ1-6; D might be TRBD1 (6 bases). The CDR3 consists of 12 residues. The germline V gene encodes CDR1 DFQATT and CDR2 SNEGSKA (reference sequence).